One and the same sample provided the 14 T cell receptor beta chains below, sequenced in a study of cytomegalovirus exposure and HLA in healthy donors. The PCR was carried out with 60 Vbeta primers and 13 Jbeta primers. Assay used: immunoSEQ multiplex PCR; TCRdb lists only in-frame clones, some missing. Of about 76,000 clones in the sample, around 80% were seen once. Sequencing was carried out using PBMCs. The receptors were gathered from a male donor in good health and CMV-seropositive.

This clone was picked up a small number of times. The V gene is TRBV2, the J gene TRBJ1-5, with 8 bases identical to TRBD1. Unmatched junction bases numbered 8, after V lost 6 bases and J lost 7 bases. CDR3 size: 14 residues. Germline V gene data show CDR1 as SNHLY and CDR2 as FYNNEI. The CDR3 nucleotides read TGTGCCAGCAGGGAGAACAGGGGGATGCAGCCCCAGCATTTT. Residues: CASRENRGMQPQHF.

The gene calls are TRBV5-1 and TRBJ2-7; 8 nucleotides match TRBD2. Germline trimming cut 0 bases from V and 2 bases from J; bases unmatched to any gene: 1. In germline, CDR1 is SGHRS, CDR2 YFSETQ. The CDR3 loop spans 14 amino acids. The CDR3 reads CASSLAAGAYEQYF. CDR3 nucleotides: TGCGCCAGCAGCTTGGCAGCGGGGGCCTACGAGCAGTACTTC. The full variable domain, completed using reference TRBV5-1 and TRBJ2-7, is KAGVTQTPRYLIKTRGQQVTLSCSPISGHRSVSWYQQTPGQGLQFLFEYFSETQRNKGNFPGRFSGRQFSNSRSEMNVSTLELGDSALYLCASSLAAGAYEQYFGPGTRLTVT.

The V gene is TRBV5-1, the J gene TRBJ1-2; tentative D call: TRBD1 (5 bases). Trimming cost V 2 bases and J 4 bases, with 18 bases left between them. Germline CDR1 reads SGHRS; CDR2 reads YFSETQ. This CDR3 comprises 16 residues. The chain's CDR3 is CASSFTDSRVLYGYTF. CDR3 coding DNA: TGCGCCAGCAGCTTTACCGACAGTAGAGTTCTCTATGGCTACACCTTC.

This sequence joins TRBV7-3 and TRBJ2-1; 10 nucleotides agree with TRBD1. The germline V gene has CDR1 SGHTA and CDR2 FQGTGA. CDR3 length equals 15 residues. J lost 7 bases, V lost 4 bases, and 7 bases had no gene match. The CDR3 DNA follows: TGTGCCAGCAGCTCCCCGGACAGGGGGTTTAATGAGCAGTTCTTC. Translation: CASSSPDRGFNEQFF.

V gene TRBV10-3 combines with J gene TRBJ1-5; TRBD1 matches at 10 bases. V lost 5 bases and J lost 2; bases outside the gene matches: 3. The germline CDR1 and CDR2 sequences are ENHRY and SYGVKD. The CDR3 spans 15 residues. CDR3: CAISRDRGGNQPQHF. As DNA, the CDR3 is TGTGCCATCAGTCGGGACAGGGGAGGCAATCAGCCCCAGCATTTT.

With regard to this clone: One junction end does not reproduce the germline sequence, and a read error may be involved. The V gene is TRBV20-1, the J gene TRBJ2-7, with TRBD1 matching over 7 bases. The germline CDR1 and CDR2 sequences are DFQATT and SNEGSKA (reference sequence). The CDR3 spans 11 residues. For the CDR3, the DNA is TGCAGTGTTAGACAGGGCTACGAGCAGTACTTC. Translating gives CSVRQGYEQYF.

V and J are TRBV9 and TRBJ2-3, with 9 positions matching TRBD1. V dropped 5 bases and J dropped 6; count of bases not matched to a gene: 7. The CDR3 is made up of 14 amino acids. Germline assignment: CDR1 SGDLS and CDR2 YYNGEE. CDR3 coding DNA: TGTGCCAGCAGAGGGACAGGGTCGATGGATACGCAGTATTTT. It encodes CASRGTGSMDTQYF.

In its sample, this clone was seen once. J is TRBJ2-2 and V is TRBV5-1; the match to TRBD1 covers 8 bases. This CDR3 spans 15 amino acids. CDR1 SGHRS and CDR2 YFSETQ come from the germline V gene. J gave up 6 bases and V 1 base, and 5 bases lay outside the gene matches. CDR3 nucleotide sequence: TGCGCCAGCAGCTTGAACATCAGGGGGCCCGGGGAGCTGTTTTTT. Encoded protein: CASSLNIRGPGELFF.

The rearrangement joins TRBV5-1 to TRBJ2-7; 12 bases line up with TRBD2. Germline CDR1 is SGHRS and CDR2 is YFSETQ. The junction had 7 bases not matched to a gene; V was cut back by 4 bases and J by 2 bases. The CDR3 totals 16 residues. In DNA form, the CDR3 reads TGCGCCAGCAGCGTTCGACTAGCGGGAGAACCCTACGAGCAGTACTTC. It yields the protein CASSVRLAGEPYEQYF.

The chain couples TRBV6-5 to TRBJ2-5; possible D gene TRBD2, 5 bases. The V gene lost 6 bases and the J gene lost 5 bases, with 10 bases spanning the gap. CDR3 length: 12 amino acids. In germline, CDR1 is MNHEY, CDR2 SVGAGI. CDR3 protein: CASSRSGETQYF. CDR3 in DNA: TGTGCCAGCAGCCGTTCGGGGGAGACCCAGTACTTC.

The genes are TRBV6-4 and TRBJ2-7; 8 bases agree with TRBD1. CDR1 and CDR2 from the germline V gene are MRHNA and SNTAGT. V was pared by 7 bases and J by 3 bases, with 17 bases of the junction left unmatched. This CDR3 has 17 residues. For the CDR3, the DNA is TGTGCCAGCACCTCAGACAGGGGAGAGGGCCCCAACTACGAGCAGTACTTC. Translating it yields CASTSDRGEGPNYEQYF.

This sequence joins TRBV5-1 and TRBJ1-5; D gene ambiguous. This CDR3 is 15 amino acids long. The germline CDR1 and CDR2 sequences are SGHRS and YFSETQ. Trimming took 0 bases from V and 2 from J, leaving 9 bases between them. In nucleotides, the CDR3 is TGCGCCAGCAGCTTGGACGGTGTTGGCAATCAGCCCCAGCATTTT. Translating it yields CASSLDGVGNQPQHF.

CDR3 nucleotide sequence: TGTGCCAGCAAACAAAGCGGGATCCTTTACGAGCAGTACTTC. It encodes CASKQSGILYEQYF. The chain recombines TRBV27 with TRBJ2-7; 7 nucleotides agree with TRBD2. J was trimmed by 4 bases and V by 7 bases; bases with no gene match: 10. In germline, CDR1 is MNHEY, CDR2 SMNVEV (reference sequence). This CDR3 has 14 residues.

The chain joins TRBV6-5 to TRBJ2-1; 7 bases fit TRBD1. In germline, CDR1 is MNHEY, CDR2 SVGAGI. The CDR3 has 15 amino acids. V shed 6 bases, J shed 6 bases, and the junction held 11 bases outside the gene matches. Written as DNA, the CDR3 is TGTGCCAGCAGCAGAATACTACAGGGGTTCAATGAGCAGTTCTTC. It translates to CASSRILQGFNEQFF.